These 13 T cell receptor beta chains were all obtained from the same sample, sequenced in a study of cytomegalovirus exposure and HLA in healthy donors (dated by TCRdb to about 2017). Receptors were amplified or captured by the immunoSEQ multiplex PCR assay. A mixture of 60 forward primers for TCR Vbeta segments and 13 reverse primers for TCR Jbeta segments was used in the multiplex PCR. TCRdb holds this immuneACCESS table with in-frame rearrangements only. Some clones are missing; in checked studies, unresolved V genes explain under half, and the rest has no known cause. In this sample the table shows 150,000 or so clones, around 76% of which occur a single time. About 7.3% of the sample is taken by the ten largest. The material sequenced was PBMCs. These receptor sequences come from a male donor in good health and CMV-seronegative.

In DNA form, the CDR3 reads TGCGCCAGCAGCCAAGCGAGGTCTACTCAAAATGAGCAGTTCTTC. This translates into CASSQARSTQNEQFF. This chain joins TRBV4-3 and TRBJ2-1; no reliable D call. Per the germline V gene, CDR1 is LGHNA and CDR2 is YSLEER. V shed 1 base and J shed 7 bases, with 14 bases lying between them. This CDR3 has 15 residues.

The chain couples TRBV4-1 to TRBJ2-1, with D possibly TRBD2 on 5 matching bases. CDR3 size: 16 residues. V was shortened by 5 bases and J by 3 bases, with 17 bases between the two germline ends. The germline V gene has CDR1 MGHRA and CDR2 YSYEKL. DNA of the CDR3: TGCGCCAGCAGCACCCGGGCTTCCGGACTCTACAATGAGCAGTTCTTC. It translates to CASSTRASGLYNEQFF.

This chain uses TRBV6-4 with TRBJ2-3, with 12 bases matching TRBD2. The CDR3 length is 16 residues. Germline CDR1 is MRHNA and CDR2 is SNTAGT. The trim removed 4 bases at V and 4 bases at J, leaving 6 bases unmatched. CDR3 residues: CASSVSSGGAADTQYF. CDR3 in DNA: TGTGCCAGCAGTGTATCTAGCGGGGGGGCCGCAGATACGCAGTATTTT.

This clone was counted between two and nine times. The chain carries TRBV5-6 and TRBJ1-2, with 8 bases aligning to TRBD1. The junction had 10 bases not matched to a gene; V was cut back by 2 bases and J by 4 bases. Germline V CDR1 and CDR2: SGHDT, YYEEEE. The CDR3 contains 16 residues. CDR3 amino acids: CASSFKQQGQAYGYTF. CDR3 coding DNA: TGTGCCAGCAGCTTCAAGCAACAGGGACAGGCCTATGGCTACACCTTC.

The V call is TRBV14, the J call TRBJ1-2, with D possibly being TRBD1 (5 bases). The germline V and J ends were trimmed by 2 bases and 4 bases, with 14 bases remaining between them. Germline V gene lookup returns CDR1 SGHDN and CDR2 FVKESK. The CDR3 consists of 15 residues. CDR3 nucleotides: TGTGCCAGCAGCCAAATCGACAGTCAGTTCTATGGCTACACCTTC. Translating it yields CASSQIDSQFYGYTF.

The chain combines TRBV7-2 with TRBJ2-1, with D maybe TRBD1 (6 bases). Trimming removed 5 bases at V and 5 bases at J, with 13 bases between. The CDR3 spans 14 residues. Germline loops: CDR1 SGHTA, CDR2 FQGNSA. For the CDR3, the DNA is TGTGCCAGCAGCCTCCGGACAGCCCACAATGAGCAGTTCTTC. The encoded protein is CASSLRTAHNEQFF.

The gene calls are TRBV9 and TRBJ2-1, with D maybe TRBD2 (6 bases). CDR1 is SGDLS and CDR2 is YYNGEE in the germline V gene. V lost 4 bases and J 6 bases, leaving 17 bases between the germline ends. The CDR3 covers 15 residues. The CDR3 loop is CASSSFWERVNEQFF. CDR3 in DNA: TGTGCCAGCAGCTCCTTCTGGGAGCGGGTCAATGAGCAGTTCTTC.

The chain carries TRBV6-5 and TRBJ2-7, with 10 bases identical to TRBD2. Germline V gene sequence: CDR1 MNHEY, CDR2 SVGAGI. CDR3 length: 14 amino acids. With 6 bases clipped from V and 5 bases from J, the junction kept 7 bases outside the gene matches. As DNA, the CDR3 is TGTGCCAGCAGGCAAGCTAGCGGGAGTCACGAGCAGTACTTC. This sequence encodes CASRQASGSHEQYF.

This chain connects TRBV5-1 to TRBJ2-1; D is perhaps TRBD2 (6 bases). Germline V gives CDR1 SGHRS, CDR2 YFSETQ. The V end was cut by 4 bases, the J end by 1 base, with 15 bases between. The CDR3 contains 16 residues. As DNA, the CDR3 is TGCGCCAGCAGCCGCGTCGGGGGTCCTTCCTACAATGAGCAGTTCTTC. Its protein is CASSRVGGPSYNEQFF.

The J gene is TRBJ2-2, the V gene TRBV11-3, with TRBD1 identical over 11 bases. From germline, CDR1 is SGHNT and CDR2 YENEEA. This CDR3 contains 16 residues. Losses at the gene ends were 1 base for V and 4 bases for J; bases not matched to a gene: 2. The DNA of the CDR3 is TGTGCCAGCAGCTTAGTCGGGACAGGGGGCACCGGGGAGCTGTTTTTT. Encoded protein: CASSLVGTGGTGELFF.

The V gene is TRBV6-5, the J gene TRBJ1-5; TRBD1 might be the D (6 bases). Germline V gene data show CDR1 as MNHEY and CDR2 as SVGAGI. This CDR3 spans 14 amino acids. Trimming took 7 bases from V and 2 from J, leaving 12 bases between them. CDR3 sequence: CASKYREGNQPQHF. CDR3 in DNA: TGTGCCAGCAAATACAGGGAAGGCAATCAGCCCCAGCATTTT.

CDR3 nucleotide sequence: TGCGCCAGCAGCCAAGACTACCTATACGAGCAGTACTTC. Its translation is CASSQDYLYEQYF. The genes are TRBV4-3 and TRBJ2-7; D gene uncertain. CDR1 is LGHNA and CDR2 is YSLEER in the germline V gene. The CDR3 is 13 residues long. Trimming shortened V by 0 bases and J by 4 bases, and 7 bases separated the two germline ends.

This clone was recorded a few times. The V and J genes are TRBV27 and TRBJ2-7; 8 bases are a match to TRBD1. Germline trimming cut 6 bases from V and 2 bases from J; bases unmatched to any gene: 6. CDR1 is MNHEY and CDR2 is SMNVEV in the germline V gene (reference sequence). The CDR3 has 14 residues. The CDR3 DNA sequence: TGTGCCAGCAGCCGCCGGGACAGGACCTACGAGCAGTACTTC. It specifies CASSRRDRTYEQYF.